The clone carrying this T cell receptor beta chain was found once. The antigen is unknown. The record originates from a study of cytomegalovirus exposure and HLA in healthy donors. Study findings and constraints: TCR beta sequences reportedly predicted most subjects' HLA-A and HLA-B alleles accurately.

Germline V gene data show CDR1 as MDHEN and CDR2 as SYDVKM. V lost 6 bases, J lost 6 bases, and 5 bases stayed unmatched. This CDR3 spans 14 amino acids. The PCR contained 60 Vbeta and 13 Jbeta primers. Libraries were prepared by immunoSEQ multiplex PCR; TCRdb keeps only in-frame clonotypes and omits some of them. Counted here are roughly 200,000 clones, roughly 80% occurring once; the ten biggest clones make up under 3%. This sequence originates from a woman younger than 45 in good health and CMV-seronegative. The V gene is TRBV28, the J gene TRBJ1-5; 10 nucleotides line up with TRBD1. Sequencing input: PBMCs. For the CDR3, the DNA is TGTGCCAGCAGGGGGACAGGGGAAGTTCAGCCCCAGCATTTT. This codes for CASRGTGEVQPQHF.